The source of this T cell receptor (beta chain) is a study of control samples from healthy donors and cancer patients. The V gene's germline CDR1 is SGHRS and CDR2 YFSETQ. J lost 3 bases, V lost 1 base, and 7 bases had no gene match. The CDR3 has 15 amino acids. Produced via immunoSEQ multiplex PCR; TCRdb's table is partial and in-frame only. Found here are around 110,000 clones, 88% of them singletons; the top ten hold 2.3%. The chain combines TRBV5-1 with TRBJ2-7, with TRBD2 identical over 7 bases. The source is a woman in her sixties or seventies in good health. Sequencing used blood. The CDR3 here is CASSLPGGLVYEQYF. CDR3 in DNA: TGCGCCAGCAGCTTGCCGGGGGGTTTAGTCTACGAGCAGTACTTC.